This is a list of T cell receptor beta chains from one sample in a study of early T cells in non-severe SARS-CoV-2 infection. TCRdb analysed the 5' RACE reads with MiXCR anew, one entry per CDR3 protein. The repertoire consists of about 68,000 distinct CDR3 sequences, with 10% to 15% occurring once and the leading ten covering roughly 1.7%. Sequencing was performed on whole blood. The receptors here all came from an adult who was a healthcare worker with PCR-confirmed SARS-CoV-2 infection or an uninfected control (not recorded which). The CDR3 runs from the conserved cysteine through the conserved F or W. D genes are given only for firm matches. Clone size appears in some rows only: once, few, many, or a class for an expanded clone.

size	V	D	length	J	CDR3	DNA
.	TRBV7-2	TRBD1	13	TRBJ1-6	CASGDRGISPLHF	TGTGCCAGCGGGGACAGGGGGATCTCACCCCTCCACTTT
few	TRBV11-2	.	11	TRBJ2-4	CASSGTFIQYF	TGTGCCAGCAGCGGGACTTTCATTCAGTACTTC
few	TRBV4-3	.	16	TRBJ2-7	CASSQDRDSSSYEQYF	TGCGCCAGCAGCCAAGATCGAGACAGCAGCTCCTACGAGCAGTACTTC
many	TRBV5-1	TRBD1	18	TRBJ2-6	CASSLDGTGNSGANVLTF	TGCGCCAGCAGCTTGGACGGGACAGGGAATTCTGGGGCCAACGTCCTGACTTTC
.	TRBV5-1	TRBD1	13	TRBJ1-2	CASTPGQAYGYTF	TGCGCCAGCACCCCCGGACAGGCCTATGGCTACACCTTC
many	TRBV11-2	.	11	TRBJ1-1	CASSLDSEAFF	TGTGCCAGCAGCCTAGACAGTGAAGCTTTCTTT
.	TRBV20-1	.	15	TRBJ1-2	CSARSLTGVNYGYTF	TGCAGTGCTAGATCCTTAACGGGGGTCAACTATGGCTACACCTTC
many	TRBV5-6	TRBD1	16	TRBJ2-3	CASSSGTGLNTDTQYF	TGTGCCAGCAGCTCTGGGACAGGGCTCAACACAGATACGCAGTATTTT
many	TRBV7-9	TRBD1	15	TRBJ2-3	CASRRRQGAKDTQYF	TGTGCCAGCAGAAGAAGACAGGGGGCGAAAGATACGCAGTATTTT
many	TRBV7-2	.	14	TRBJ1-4	CASSLGGSSEKLFF	TGTGCCAGCAGCTTAGGGGGGAGCTCTGAAAAACTGTTTTTT
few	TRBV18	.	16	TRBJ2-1	CASSPAGMHPYNEQFF	TGTGCCAGCTCACCGGCTGGGATGCACCCGTACAATGAGCAGTTCTTC
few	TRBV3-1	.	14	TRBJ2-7	CASSQAFRGYEQYF	TGTGCCAGCAGCCAAGCGTTCAGGGGCTACGAGCAGTACTTC
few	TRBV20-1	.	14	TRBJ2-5	CSARDGGAQETQYF	TGCAGTGCTAGAGATGGGGGGGCGCAAGAGACCCAGTACTTC
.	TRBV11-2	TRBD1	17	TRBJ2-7	CASSLYPTTGRSYEQYF	TGTGCCAGCAGCTTATATCCCACGACAGGGCGCTCCTACGAGCAGTACTTC
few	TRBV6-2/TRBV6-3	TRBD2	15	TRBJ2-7	CASSDLAGGTYEQYF	TGTGCCAGCAGTGATCTAGCGGGGGGAACCTACGAGCAGTACTTC
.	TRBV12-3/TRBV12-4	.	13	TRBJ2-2	CASSLLSAGELFF	TGTGCCAGCAGTTTATTGTCGGCCGGGGAGCTGTTTTTT
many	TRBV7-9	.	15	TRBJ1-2	CASSSQADSLYGYTF	TGTGCCAGCAGCTCCCAAGCCGACAGTCTCTATGGCTACACCTTC
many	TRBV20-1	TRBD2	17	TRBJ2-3	CSARDPWAGGRTDTQYF	TGCAGTGCTAGAGATCCTTGGGCGGGGGGTCGCACAGATACGCAGTATTTT
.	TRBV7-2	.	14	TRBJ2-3	CASSLGLDRDTQYF	TGTGCCAGCAGCTTAGGACTCGACCGCGATACGCAGTATTTT
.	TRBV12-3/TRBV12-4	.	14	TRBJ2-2	CASSWQGYTGELFF	TGTGCCAGCAGTTGGCAGGGCTACACCGGGGAGCTGTTTTTT
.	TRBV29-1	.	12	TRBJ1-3	CSVYISGNTIYF	TGCAGCGTTTACATCTCTGGAAACACCATATATTTT
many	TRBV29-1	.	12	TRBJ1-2	CSVDEMGGGYTF	TGCAGCGTTGACGAAATGGGGGGAGGCTACACCTTC
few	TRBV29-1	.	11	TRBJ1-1	CSGHLNTEAFF	TGCAGCGGGCATCTGAACACTGAAGCTTTCTTT
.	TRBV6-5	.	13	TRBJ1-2	CASSEVASYGYTF	TGTGCCAGCAGTGAGGTCGCTAGCTATGGCTACACCTTC
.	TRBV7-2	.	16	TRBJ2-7	CASSLGASLLPYEQYF	TGTGCCAGCAGCTTAGGCGCCAGCCTACTCCCCTACGAGCAGTACTTC
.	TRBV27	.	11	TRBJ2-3	CASSGGNTQYF	TGTGCCAGCAGTGGAGGAAATACGCAGTATTTT
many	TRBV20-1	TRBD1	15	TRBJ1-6	CSATRDRGNNSPLHF	TGCAGTGCTACCCGGGACAGGGGAAACAATTCACCCCTCCACTTT